This is a list of T cell receptor beta chains from one sample in a study of tumor and adjacent non-tumor tissue in lung cancer. TCRdb reanalysed the multiplex PCR reads using MiXCR and keeps one entry per CDR3 protein. This sample carries 100,000 or so distinct CDR3 sequences, around three quarters of them seen once, and the ten largest clones take roughly 29%. The specimen sequenced was distant non-tumor lung tissue. The receptors were gathered from a man aged 60 to 75 with small cell lung cancer. The CDR3 runs from the conserved cysteine through the conserved F or W. The D gene is left open where the match is weak. The size of a clone is reported for some rows only, either as once, few or many, or as a class for expanded clones.

>TRBV11-1|TRBJ2-2|TRBD2|-
TGTGCCAACAGCTTAAGACGGCAACGACTAGCCGGGGAACTGTTTTTT
CANSLRRQRLAGELFF
>TRBV12-3/TRBV12-4|TRBJ1-6|-|-
TGTGCCAGCAGTTTAGGGGGGGGGCAATCACCCCTCCACTTT
CASSLGGGQSPLHF
>TRBV7-8|TRBJ2-7|-|-
TGTGCCAGTAGCCCTCAGGGGAGGATCTACGAGGAGTACTTC
CASSPQGRIYEEYF
>TRBV5-4|TRBJ1-3|-|-
TGTGTCAGCAGCCGAGGACACTCCGAGGGAAACACCATATACTTT
CVSSRGHSEGNTIYF
>TRBV29-1|TRBJ2-1|TRBD2|-
TGTAACCTTGAATTAGCGGGCAGTCCCTACAATGAGCAGTTCTTC
CNLELAGSPYNEQFF
>TRBV5-6|TRBJ2-1|TRBD2|once
TGTGCAAGGAGCTTGAGCGGGATGGCCGCCAATGAGCAGTTCTTC
CARSLSGMAANEQFF
>TRBV12-3/TRBV12-4|TRBJ2-5|TRBD2|-
TGTGCCAGCAGTCCCTGTAGCGGGGGACAAGAGGCCCGGTACTTC
CASSPCSGGQEARYF
>TRBV30|TRBJ2-6|-|-
TGTGCCTGGAGTAGTACGGGGGCGCCTGGGGCCAACGTCCTGACTTTC
CAWSSTGAPGANVLTF
>TRBV12-3/TRBV12-4|TRBJ2-4|-|-
TGTGCCAGCAGTCAGAGGGCAAAAAACAATCAGTACTTC
CASSQRAKNNQYF
>TRBV7-9|TRBJ2-5|-|-
TGTGCCAGCAGCGAACAGGGATCTTGGGATACCCAGTACTTC
CASSEQGSWDTQYF